The 24 T cell receptor beta chains below all came from one sample that was sequenced in a study of T-cell memory formation after mild COVID-19. TCRdb itself ran the 5' RACE reads through MiXCR, one entry per CDR3 protein. This table has around 250,000 distinct CDR3 sequences, around 15% appearing once. Sequenced input: PBMCs or a T cell subset sorted from them (not recorded which). The source is a man in his late teens or twenties who had mild COVID-19 (a few samples of this study predate the infection). Cell type and time point are not known.

V gene TRBV10-3 combines with J gene TRBJ2-6, with TRBD2 matching 13 bases. Germline CDR1 reads ENHRY; CDR2 reads SYGVKD. Germline trimming cut 4 bases from V and 5 bases from J; bases unmatched to any gene: 8. This CDR3 spans 18 amino acids. For the CDR3, the DNA is TGTGCCATCAGTGGGGTGACTAGCGGGGGGTACAGGGCCAACGTCCTGACTTTC. It translates to CAISGVTSGGYRANVLTF.

The chain combines TRBV3-2 with TRBJ1-5; the table assigns TRBD1, which was not confirmed against the DNA. TRBV3-2 is shown as a pseudogene. The CDR3 contains 22 residues. As DNA, the CDR3 is TGTGCCAGCAGCCAAGTCCCAGGGGGTGATCCCCCCGAACCCCCTGTTAATCAGCCCCAGCATTTT. The encoded protein is CASSQVPGGDPPEPPVNQPQHF.

This chain connects TRBV7-9 to TRBJ2-3; 13 bases map to TRBD2. Trimming cost V 5 bases and J 5 bases; bases outside gene matches: 4. The germline V gene has CDR1 SEHNR and CDR2 FQNEAQ (reference sequence). The CDR3 extends over 15 amino acids. The CDR3 bases are TGTGCCAGCAGCGTCGGGACTAGCGGGGAAGATACGCAGTATTTT. As protein: CASSVGTSGEDTQYF. Together with reference TRBV7-9 and TRBJ2-3, the CDR3 gives the full variable domain: DTGVSQNPRHKITKRGQNVTFRCDPISEHNRLYWYRQTLGQGPEFLTYFQNEAQLEKSRLLSDRFSAERPKGSFSTLEIQRTEQGDSAMYLCASSVGTSGEDTQYFGPGTRLTVL.

The V gene is TRBV4-3, the J gene TRBJ1-5; 7 bases match TRBD1. This CDR3 comprises 15 residues. CDR1 is LGHNA, CDR2 YSLEER, per germline. V shed 5 bases and J 2 bases; nucleotides not matched to a gene: 6. CDR3 protein: CASSDNRGGNQPQHF. The CDR3 region has the DNA TGCGCCAGCAGCGATAACAGGGGCGGCAATCAGCCCCAGCATTTT.

The chain employs TRBV4-1 and TRBJ1-5; 7 nucleotides align to TRBD1. V was pared by 2 bases and J by 0 bases, with 7 bases of the junction left unmatched. CDR3 length: 17 residues. Germline V lookup: CDR1 MGHRA, CDR2 YSYEKL. CDR3 nucleotide sequence: TGCGCCAGCAGCCAACGGTGGGCAGGGGGTAGCAATCAGCCCCAGCATTTT. Encoded protein: CASSQRWAGGSNQPQHF.

This clonotype was detected a few times. This chain connects TRBV11-2 to TRBJ2-7; tentatively, D is TRBD2 (5 bases). The ends were cut back, 5 bases at V and 5 bases at J, with 7 bases in the middle. Germline V lookup: CDR1 SGHAT, CDR2 FQNNGV. The CDR3 length is 11 residues. The chain's CDR3 is CASSAGHEQYV. CDR3 coding DNA: TGTGCCAGCAGCGCGGGCCACGAGCAGTACGTC.

This clonotype appeared a few times. CDR3 in DNA: TGCGCCAGCAGCCAAGATGGAAGCTCTGGGGCCAACGTCCTGACTTTC. Protein sequence: CASSQDGSSGANVLTF. J is TRBJ2-6 and V is TRBV4-3; D gene ambiguous. V was trimmed by 0 bases and J by 0 bases, leaving 6 bases between them. Germline-derived CDR1 and CDR2 are LGHNA and YSLEER. The CDR3 spans 16 residues.

The chain is built from TRBV7-9 and TRBJ1-1; the D is unclear. The CDR3 loop spans 13 amino acids. The V end was cut by 2 bases, the J end by 7 bases, with 11 bases between. Germline V lookup: CDR1 SEHNR, CDR2 FQNEAQ (reference sequence). CDR3 nucleotide sequence: TGTGCCAGCAGCTTAAACTCCCGGGGTGAAGCTTTCTTT. This translates into CASSLNSRGEAFF.

This chain joins TRBV20-1 and TRBJ2-7; TRBD1 agrees at 11 bases. The germline gives CDR1 DFQATT, CDR2 SNEGSKA (reference sequence). J lost 4 bases, V lost 6 bases, and 5 bases had no gene match. The CDR3 length is 13 residues. The CDR3 is CSATGTGGYEQYV. The CDR3 region has the DNA TGCAGTGCCACCGGGACAGGGGGATACGAGCAGTACGTC.

This clonotype occurred a few times. V gene TRBV7-9 combines with J gene TRBJ2-7; tentatively, D is TRBD2 (5 bases). V lost 5 bases to trimming and J lost 2 bases, with 13 bases between them. Germline CDR1 reads SEHNR; CDR2 reads FQNEAQ (reference sequence). The CDR3 contains 14 residues. The CDR3 DNA reads as TGTGCCAGCAGCCCCCCCGGGAACGCCTACGAGCAGTACGTC. This codes for CASSPPGNAYEQYV.

This chain connects TRBV2 to TRBJ1-5; a possible D gene is TRBD1 (6 bases). The CDR3 is made up of 13 amino acids. Trimming shortened V by 11 bases and J by 4 bases, and 15 bases separated the two germline ends. CDR1 and CDR2 (germline): SNHLY, FYNNEI. The CDR3 sequence: CAGGPGDNQPQHF. CDR3 coding DNA: TGTGCCGGGGGACCAGGGGATAATCAGCCCCAGCATTTT.

The chain uses TRBV12-3 or TRBV12-4 and TRBJ1-2; D gene ambiguous. The CDR3 has 12 residues. Trimming pared 5 bases from V and 14 bases from J, leaving 18 bases between. CDR3 nucleotide sequence: TGTGCCAGCAGTGGCATTGAGAGGGCCGGGACCTTC. It codes for CASSGIERAGTF.

The chain recombines TRBV6-2 or TRBV6-3 with TRBJ2-5, with unresolved D. The V end lost 6 bases, the J end lost 5 bases, and 10 bases lay between the germline ends. This CDR3 has 12 residues. From germline, CDR1 is MNHEY and CDR2 SVGEGT. The CDR3 sequence: CASRIGWETQYF. CDR3 in DNA: TGTGCCAGCAGGATAGGATGGGAGACCCAGTACTTC.

This clonotype appeared a few times. The chain is built from TRBV10-3 and TRBJ2-7; D remains unclear. CDR1 is ENHRY, CDR2 SYGVKD, per germline. CDR3 length: 12 amino acids. The germline V and J ends were trimmed by 3 bases and 0 bases, with 3 bases remaining between them. As DNA, the CDR3 is TGTGCCATCAGTGACGGCTCCTACGAGCAGTACGTC. Translated: CAISDGSYEQYV.

This clonotype was counted between two and nine times. The gene calls are TRBV29-1 and TRBJ1-4, with D possibly being TRBD1 (6 bases). V was clipped by 4 bases and J by 8 bases, with 14 bases between them. This CDR3 comprises 13 residues. Germline V lookup: CDR1 SQVTM, CDR2 ANQGSEA. Here the CDR3 reads CSVGRGAGEKLFF. The DNA of the CDR3 is TGCAGCGTTGGTCGGGGGGCTGGAGAAAAACTGTTTTTT. The variable domain in full, with the rest retrieved from reference TRBV29-1 and TRBJ1-4, is SAVISQKPSRDICQRGTSLTIQCQVDSQVTMMFWYRQQPGQSLTLIATANQGSEATYESGFVIDKFPISRPNLTFSTLTVSNMSPEDSSIYLCSVGRGAGEKLFFGSGTQLSVL.

This clonotype was seen at least ten times. The genes are TRBV7-2 and TRBJ2-7, with 11 bases fitting TRBD2. Trimming at V came to 6 bases and at J to 2 bases, leaving 6 bases not matched to a gene. CDR3 size: 15 residues. CDR1 and CDR2 from the germline V gene are SGHTA and FQGNSA. CDR3 protein: CASSILAGGTYEQYV. The CDR3 bases are TGTGCCAGCAGTATTCTAGCGGGGGGAACCTACGAGCAGTACGTC.

The rearrangement links TRBV30 to TRBJ2-6, with D perhaps being TRBD1 or TRBD2 (5 bases each). V lost 3 bases to trimming and J lost 5 bases, with 17 bases between them. CDR1 and CDR2 from the germline V gene are GTSNPN and SVGIG (reference sequence). The CDR3 has 16 residues. In DNA form, the CDR3 reads TGTGCCTGGAGGCCGAGCGGACATTTTAGGGCCAACGTCCTGACTTTC. Protein product: CAWRPSGHFRANVLTF.

This clonotype has just a few counts. The CDR3 DNA is TGTGCCAGCAGCGTACAAAGCTACGAGCAGTACTTC. This sequence encodes CASSVQSYEQYF. This chain joins TRBV12-3 or TRBV12-4 and TRBJ2-7; no clear D. The CDR3 contains 12 residues. Trimming took off 6 bases at V and 3 bases at J, with 9 bases between the two ends.

The rearrangement joins TRBV5-1 to TRBJ2-5; 7 bases agree with TRBD2. CDR3 length: 14 amino acids. CDR1 and CDR2 (germline): SGHRS, YFSETQ. J lost 5 bases, V lost 5 bases, and 9 bases had no gene match. The CDR3 DNA is TGCGCCAGCAGTGGACGAGCGGGGACGGAGACCCAGTACTTC. Its translation is CASSGRAGTETQYF.

The genes are TRBV7-9 and TRBJ1-1, with TRBD1 matching 7 bases. The CDR3 is 14 amino acids. Trimming took 3 bases from V and 1 from J; bases not matched to a gene: 2. Germline CDR1 reads SEHNR; CDR2 reads FQNEAQ (reference sequence). CDR3 sequence (DNA): TGTGCCAGCAGCTTTGAGGGGGCGAACACTGAAGCTTTCTTT. Its protein is CASSFEGANTEAFF.

This clonotype was counted a few times. The rearrangement links TRBV18 to TRBJ1-4, with a weak D call TRBD1 (5 bases). The CDR3 has 21 amino acids. Germline V gene lookup returns CDR1 KGHSH and CDR2 LQKENI. The V end lost 2 bases, the J end lost 0 bases, and 25 bases lay between the germline ends. CDR3 amino acids: CASSPGFRTMNKRTTNEKLFF. CDR3 coding DNA: TGTGCCAGCTCACCAGGTTTTAGGACAATGAACAAGCGTACAACTAATGAAAAACTGTTTTTT.

This clonotype was counted a few times. The V and J genes are TRBV10-3 and TRBJ2-1, with D possibly matching TRBD1 (7 bases). Germline V CDR1 and CDR2: ENHRY, SYGVKD. The CDR3 is made up of 15 amino acids. With 5 bases removed from V and 1 base from J, the gap between germline ends came to 12 bases. The CDR3 here is CAISPGGGSYNEQFF. CDR3 DNA sequence: TGTGCCATCAGTCCAGGGGGAGGATCCTACAATGAGCAGTTCTTC.

This clonotype was observed a handful of times. V and J are TRBV3-1 and TRBJ1-2; D remains ambiguous. CDR3 length: 15 residues. Trimming took off 1 base at V and 0 bases at J, with 9 bases between the two ends. CDR1 and CDR2 from the germline V gene are LGHDT and YNNKEL (reference sequence). The CDR3 nucleotides read TGTGCCAGCAGCCAAGGAGTATACCCTAACTATGGCTACACCTTC. This encodes CASSQGVYPNYGYTF.

This chain uses TRBV10-3 with TRBJ2-3; perhaps D is TRBD1 or TRBD2 (5 bases each). Germline V CDR1 and CDR2: ENHRY, SYGVKD. Trimming left V 7 bases short and J 4 bases short, with 9 bases between. This CDR3 spans 12 amino acids. The CDR3 region has the DNA TGTGCCATCATGGGGGTTGCAGATACGCAGTATTTT. This encodes CAIMGVADTQYF.